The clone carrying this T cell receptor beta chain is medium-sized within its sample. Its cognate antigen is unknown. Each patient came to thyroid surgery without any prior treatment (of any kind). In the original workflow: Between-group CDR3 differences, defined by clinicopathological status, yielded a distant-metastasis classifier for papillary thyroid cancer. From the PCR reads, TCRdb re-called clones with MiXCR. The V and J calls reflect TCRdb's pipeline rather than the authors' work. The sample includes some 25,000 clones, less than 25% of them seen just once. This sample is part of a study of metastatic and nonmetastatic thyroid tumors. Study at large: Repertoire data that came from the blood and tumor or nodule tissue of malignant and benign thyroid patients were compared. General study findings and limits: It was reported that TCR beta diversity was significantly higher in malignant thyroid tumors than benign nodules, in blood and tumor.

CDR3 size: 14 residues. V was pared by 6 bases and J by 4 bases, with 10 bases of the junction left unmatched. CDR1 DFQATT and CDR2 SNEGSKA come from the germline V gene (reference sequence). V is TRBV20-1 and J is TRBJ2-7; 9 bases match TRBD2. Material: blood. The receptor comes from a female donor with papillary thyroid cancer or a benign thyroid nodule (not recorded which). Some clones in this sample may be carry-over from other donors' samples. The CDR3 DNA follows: TGCAGTGCCCGAGTAGCGGGAGTGGGATACGAGCAGTACTTC. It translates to CSARVAGVGYEQYF.